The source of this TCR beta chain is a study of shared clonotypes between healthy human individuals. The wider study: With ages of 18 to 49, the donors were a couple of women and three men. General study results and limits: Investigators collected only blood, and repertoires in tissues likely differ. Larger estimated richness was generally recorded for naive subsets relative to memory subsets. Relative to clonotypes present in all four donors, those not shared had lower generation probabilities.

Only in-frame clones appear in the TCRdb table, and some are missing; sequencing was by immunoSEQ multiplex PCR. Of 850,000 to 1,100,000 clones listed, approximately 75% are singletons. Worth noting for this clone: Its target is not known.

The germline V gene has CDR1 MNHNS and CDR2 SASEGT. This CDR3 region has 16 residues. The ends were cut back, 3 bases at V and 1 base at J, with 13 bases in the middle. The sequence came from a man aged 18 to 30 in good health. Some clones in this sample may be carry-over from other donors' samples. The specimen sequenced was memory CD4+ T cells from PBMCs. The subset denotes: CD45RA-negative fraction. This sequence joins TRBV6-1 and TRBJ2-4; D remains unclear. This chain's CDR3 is CASSDIGEAAKNIQYF. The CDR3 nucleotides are TGTGCCAGCAGTGATATTGGGGAAGCGGCCAAAAACATTCAGTACTTC.